Following are 7 T cell receptor beta chains from one sample sequenced in a study of OX40 agonist ivuxolimab in advanced cancers. Produced via immunoSEQ multiplex PCR; TCRdb's table is partial and in-frame only. This table has some 30,000 clones, approximately 91% appearing once. The specimen was CD4+ or CD8+ T cells sorted from blood, collected in a trial of the OX40 agonist ivuxolimab. These receptors were obtained from an adult with an advanced solid tumor such as melanoma, head and neck, liver or kidney cancer.

The chain has TRBV19 and TRBJ1-1; D unclear. Germline CDR1 reads LNHDA; CDR2 reads SQIVND (reference sequence). This CDR3 contains 13 residues. V was shortened by 3 bases and J by 1 base, with 6 bases between the two germline ends. This chain's CDR3 is CASSIFRNTEAFF. The CDR3 DNA is TGTGCCAGTAGTATTTTCAGGAACACTGAAGCTTTCTTT.

V is TRBV5-1 and J is TRBJ1-2; tentatively, D is TRBD1 (6 bases). CDR1 is SGHRS and CDR2 is YFSETQ in the germline V gene. The CDR3 runs to 13 residues. V shed 5 bases and J shed 4 bases, with 12 bases lying between them. CDR3 protein: CASRTGSVYGYTF. The DNA for the CDR3 is TGCGCCAGCAGAACAGGGAGCGTCTATGGCTACACCTTC.

The V call is TRBV7-2, the J call TRBJ2-1; D is unresolved. Trimming stripped 5 bases from V and 0 bases from J, with 8 bases between. The CDR3 runs 14 residues. Germline V CDR1 and CDR2: SGHTA, FQGNSA. Here the CDR3 reads CASSPQSSYNEQFF. CDR3 coding DNA: TGTGCCAGCAGCCCTCAGAGCTCCTACAATGAGCAGTTCTTC.

This chain uses TRBV19 with TRBJ2-7; D perhaps matches TRBD1 (5 bases). The germline V gene encodes CDR1 LNHDA and CDR2 SQIVND (reference sequence). The CDR3 loop spans 13 amino acids. In DNA, the CDR3 is TGTACCACCGTTGACAGAAGCTCCTACGAGCAGTACTTC. This encodes CTTVDRSSYEQYF.

The rearrangement links TRBV19 to TRBJ2-1; D call uncertain. The CDR3 spans 12 residues. V shed 5 bases and J shed 7 bases, with 9 bases lying between them. Germline V gene lookup returns CDR1 LNHDA and CDR2 SQIVND (reference sequence). The CDR3 is CASSPPTNEQFF. The CDR3 region has the DNA TGTGCCAGTAGTCCCCCGACGAATGAGCAGTTCTTC.

The chain carries TRBV4-2 and TRBJ1-5, with 9 bases matching TRBD1. Germline loops: CDR1 LGHNA, CDR2 YNFKEQ. This CDR3 comprises 15 residues. The V segment lost 2 bases and the J segment 7 bases; nucleotides outside the gene matches: 6. The DNA of the CDR3 is TGTGCCAGCAGCCAACTGACAGGGGGGCGACAGCCCCAGCATTTT. Protein sequence: CASSQLTGGRQPQHF.

The chain recombines TRBV4-1 with TRBJ1-2, with D hard to call. The CDR3 has 13 residues. Germline values: CDR1 MGHRA, CDR2 YSYEKL. V was pared by 2 bases and J by 5 bases, with 9 bases between. The CDR3 coding sequence is TGCGCCAGCAGCCAATCTCCACCTTATGGCTACACCTTC. It specifies CASSQSPPYGYTF.